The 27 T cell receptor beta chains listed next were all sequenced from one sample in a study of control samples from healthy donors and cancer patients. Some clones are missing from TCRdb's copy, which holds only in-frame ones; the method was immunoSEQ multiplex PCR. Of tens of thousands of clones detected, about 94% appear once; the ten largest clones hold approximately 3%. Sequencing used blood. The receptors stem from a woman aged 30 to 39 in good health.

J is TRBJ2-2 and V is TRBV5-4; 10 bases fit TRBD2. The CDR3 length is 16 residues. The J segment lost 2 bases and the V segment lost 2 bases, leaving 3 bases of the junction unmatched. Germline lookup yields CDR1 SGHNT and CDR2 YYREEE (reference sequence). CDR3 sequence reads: CASSFASGGNTGELFF. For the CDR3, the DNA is TGTGCCAGCAGCTTCGCTAGCGGGGGTAACACCGGGGAGCTGTTTTTT.

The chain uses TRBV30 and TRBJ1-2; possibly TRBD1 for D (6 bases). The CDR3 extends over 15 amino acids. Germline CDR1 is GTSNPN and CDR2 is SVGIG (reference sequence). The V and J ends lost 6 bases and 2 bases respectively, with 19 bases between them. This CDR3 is CACTRREQGNYGYTF. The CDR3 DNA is TGTGCCTGCACCCGACGAGAACAGGGAAACTATGGCTACACCTTC.

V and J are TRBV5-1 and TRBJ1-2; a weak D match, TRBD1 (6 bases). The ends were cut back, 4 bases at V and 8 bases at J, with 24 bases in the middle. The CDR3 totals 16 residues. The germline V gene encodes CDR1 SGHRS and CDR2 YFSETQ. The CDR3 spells CASSPGTGQKAEGYTF. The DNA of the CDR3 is TGCGCCAGCAGCCCGGGAACTGGACAGAAAGCGGAGGGCTACACCTTC.

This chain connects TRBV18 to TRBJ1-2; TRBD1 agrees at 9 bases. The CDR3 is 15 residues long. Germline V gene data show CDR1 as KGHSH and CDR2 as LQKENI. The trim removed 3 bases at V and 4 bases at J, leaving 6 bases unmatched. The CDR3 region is CASSPVDRGGYGYTF. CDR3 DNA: TGTGCCAGCTCACCGGTGGACAGGGGAGGCTATGGCTACACCTTC.

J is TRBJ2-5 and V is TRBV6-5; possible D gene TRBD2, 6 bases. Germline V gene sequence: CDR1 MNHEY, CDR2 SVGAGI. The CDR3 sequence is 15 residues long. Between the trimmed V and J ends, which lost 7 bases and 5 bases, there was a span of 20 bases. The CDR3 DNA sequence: TGTGCCAGCAAGACCTTAGCGGTATCCAGGGAGACCCAGTACTTC. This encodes CASKTLAVSRETQYF.

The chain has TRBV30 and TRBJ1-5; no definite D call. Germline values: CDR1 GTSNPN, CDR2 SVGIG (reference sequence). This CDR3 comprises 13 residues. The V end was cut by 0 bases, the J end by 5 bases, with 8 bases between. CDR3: CAWSVLSHQPQHF. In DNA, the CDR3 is TGTGCCTGGAGTGTCCTGAGTCATCAGCCCCAGCATTTT.

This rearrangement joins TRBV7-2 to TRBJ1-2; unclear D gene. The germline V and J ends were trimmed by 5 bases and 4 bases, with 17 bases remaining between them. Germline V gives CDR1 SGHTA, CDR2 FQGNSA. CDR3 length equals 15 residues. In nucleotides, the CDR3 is TGTGCCAGCAGCCCGGCCGGGAGTGCTGTCTATGGCTACACCTTC. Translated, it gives CASSPAGSAVYGYTF.

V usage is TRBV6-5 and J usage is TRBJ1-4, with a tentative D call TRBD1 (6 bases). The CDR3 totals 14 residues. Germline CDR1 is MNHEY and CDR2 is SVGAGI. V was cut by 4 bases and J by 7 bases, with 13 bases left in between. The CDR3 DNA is TGTGCCAGCAGTTCGACAGGCGTTGGTGAAAAACTGTTTTTT. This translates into CASSSTGVGEKLFF.

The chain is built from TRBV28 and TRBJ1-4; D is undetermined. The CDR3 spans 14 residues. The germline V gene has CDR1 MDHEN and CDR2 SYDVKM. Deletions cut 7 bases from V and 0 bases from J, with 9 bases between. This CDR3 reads CASTGIPTNEKLFF. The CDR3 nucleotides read TGTGCCAGCACGGGGATACCAACTAATGAAAAACTGTTTTTT.

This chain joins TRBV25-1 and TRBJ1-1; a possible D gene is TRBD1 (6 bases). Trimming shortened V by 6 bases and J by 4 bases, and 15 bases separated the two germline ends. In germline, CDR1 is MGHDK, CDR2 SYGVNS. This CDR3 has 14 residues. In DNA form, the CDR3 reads TGTGCCAGCAGACCCTGGACAGCGGGCACTGAAGCTTTCTTT. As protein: CASRPWTAGTEAFF.

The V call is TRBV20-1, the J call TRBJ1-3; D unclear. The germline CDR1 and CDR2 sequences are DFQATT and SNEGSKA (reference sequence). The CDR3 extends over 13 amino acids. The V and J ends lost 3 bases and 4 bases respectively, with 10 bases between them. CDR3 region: CSASWELGNTIYF. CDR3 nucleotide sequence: TGCAGTGCTAGTTGGGAACTCGGAAACACCATATATTTT.

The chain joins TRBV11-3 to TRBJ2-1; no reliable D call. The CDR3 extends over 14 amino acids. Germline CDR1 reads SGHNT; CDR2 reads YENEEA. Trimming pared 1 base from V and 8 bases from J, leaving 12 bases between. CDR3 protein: CASSLVGTSDEQFF. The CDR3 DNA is TGTGCCAGCAGCTTAGTAGGCACTTCCGATGAGCAGTTCTTC.

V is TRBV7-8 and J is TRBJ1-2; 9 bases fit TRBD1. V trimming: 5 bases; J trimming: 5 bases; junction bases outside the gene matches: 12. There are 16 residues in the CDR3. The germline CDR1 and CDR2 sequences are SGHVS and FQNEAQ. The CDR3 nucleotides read TGTGCCAGCAGCGTCCACCGGGACAGGGTGCGGTATGGCTACACCTTC. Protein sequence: CASSVHRDRVRYGYTF.

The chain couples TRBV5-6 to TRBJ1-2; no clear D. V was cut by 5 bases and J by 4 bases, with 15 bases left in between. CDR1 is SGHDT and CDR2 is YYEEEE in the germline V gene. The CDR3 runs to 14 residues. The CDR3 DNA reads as TGTGCCAGCAGTCCGAGGACTAGTCGCTATGGCTACACCTTC. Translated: CASSPRTSRYGYTF. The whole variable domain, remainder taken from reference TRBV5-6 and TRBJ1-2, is DAGVTQSPTHLIKTRGQQVTLRCSPKSGHDTVSWYQQALGQGPQFIFQYYEEEERQRGNFPDRFSGHQFPNYSSELNVNALLLGDSALYLCASSPRTSRYGYTFGSGTRLTVV.

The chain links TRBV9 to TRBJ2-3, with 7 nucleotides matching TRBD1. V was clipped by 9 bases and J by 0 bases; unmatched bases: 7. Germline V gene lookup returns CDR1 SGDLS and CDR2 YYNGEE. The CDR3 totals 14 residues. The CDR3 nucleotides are TGTGCCACCAATCAGGGGGTTAGCACAGATACGCAGTATTTT. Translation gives CATNQGVSTDTQYF.

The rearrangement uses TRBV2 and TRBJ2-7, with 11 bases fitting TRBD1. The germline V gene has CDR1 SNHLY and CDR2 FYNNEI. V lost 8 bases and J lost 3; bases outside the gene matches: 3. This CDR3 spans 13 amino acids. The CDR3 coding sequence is TGTGCCAGCGGAGGGACAGGGGGCTACGAGCAGTACGTC. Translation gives CASGGTGGYEQYV.

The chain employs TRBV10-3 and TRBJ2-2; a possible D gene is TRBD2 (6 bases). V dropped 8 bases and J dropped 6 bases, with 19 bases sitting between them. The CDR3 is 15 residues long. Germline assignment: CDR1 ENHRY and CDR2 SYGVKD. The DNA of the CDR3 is TGTGCCATCGGTAAAACGGGGGATGTCGCCGGGGAGCTGTTTTTT. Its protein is CAIGKTGDVAGELFF.

The CDR3 protein is CASSHLYPYEQYV. The CDR3 DNA reads TGTGCCAGCAGTCACCTATACCCCTACGAGCAGTACGTC. The chain has TRBV25-1 and TRBJ2-7; D not resolved. Germline V gives CDR1 MGHDK, CDR2 SYGVNS. The germline V and J ends were trimmed by 5 bases and 2 bases, with 10 bases remaining between them. The CDR3 totals 13 residues.

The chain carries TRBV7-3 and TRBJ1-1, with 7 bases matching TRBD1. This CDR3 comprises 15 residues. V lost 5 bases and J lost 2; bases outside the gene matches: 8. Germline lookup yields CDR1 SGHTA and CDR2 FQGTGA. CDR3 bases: TGTGCCAGCAGCGATTCAAGACAGGGCAACACTGAAGCTTTCTTT. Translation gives CASSDSRQGNTEAFF.

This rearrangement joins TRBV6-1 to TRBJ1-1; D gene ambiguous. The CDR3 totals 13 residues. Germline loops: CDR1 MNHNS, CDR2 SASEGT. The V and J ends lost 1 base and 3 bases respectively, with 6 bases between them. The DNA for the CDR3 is TGTGCCAGCAGTGAAGGCCGGGACACTGAAGCTTTCTTT. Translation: CASSEGRDTEAFF.

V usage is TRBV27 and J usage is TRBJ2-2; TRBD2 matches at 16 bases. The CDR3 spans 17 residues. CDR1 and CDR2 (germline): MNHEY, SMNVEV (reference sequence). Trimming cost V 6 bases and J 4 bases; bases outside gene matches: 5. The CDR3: CASRRGLAGGLTGELFF. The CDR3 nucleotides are TGTGCCAGCAGGAGGGGACTAGCGGGGGGGCTCACCGGGGAGCTGTTTTTT.

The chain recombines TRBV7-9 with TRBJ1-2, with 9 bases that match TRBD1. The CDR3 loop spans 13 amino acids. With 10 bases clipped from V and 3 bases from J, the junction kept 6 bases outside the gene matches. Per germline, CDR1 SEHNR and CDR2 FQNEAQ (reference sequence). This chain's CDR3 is CATRTGVDYGYTF. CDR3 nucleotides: TGTGCCACCCGGACAGGGGTCGACTATGGCTACACCTTC. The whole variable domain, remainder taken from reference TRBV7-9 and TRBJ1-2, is DTGVSQNPRHKITKRGQNVTFRCDPISEHNRLYWYRQTLGQGPEFLTYFQNEAQLEKSRLLSDRFSAERPKGSFSTLEIQRTEQGDSAMYLCATRTGVDYGYTFGSGTRLTVV.

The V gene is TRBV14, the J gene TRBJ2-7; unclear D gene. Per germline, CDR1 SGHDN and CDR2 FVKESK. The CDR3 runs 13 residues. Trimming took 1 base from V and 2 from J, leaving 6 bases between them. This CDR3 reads CASSQAGAYEQYV. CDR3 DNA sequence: TGTGCCAGCAGCCAAGCCGGAGCCTACGAGCAGTACGTC.

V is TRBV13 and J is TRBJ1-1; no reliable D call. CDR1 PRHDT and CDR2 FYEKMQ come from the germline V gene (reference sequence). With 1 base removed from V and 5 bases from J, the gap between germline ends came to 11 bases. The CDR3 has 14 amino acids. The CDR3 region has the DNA TGTGCCAGCAGCTTAGAAACCTTCGGGACTGAAGCTTTCTTT. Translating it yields CASSLETFGTEAFF. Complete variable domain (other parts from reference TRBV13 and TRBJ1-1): AAGVIQSPRHLIKEKRETATLKCYPIPRHDTVYWYQQGPGQDPQFLISFYEKMQSDKGSIPDRFSAQQFSDYHSELNMSSLELGDSALYFCASSLETFGTEAFFGQGTRLTVV.

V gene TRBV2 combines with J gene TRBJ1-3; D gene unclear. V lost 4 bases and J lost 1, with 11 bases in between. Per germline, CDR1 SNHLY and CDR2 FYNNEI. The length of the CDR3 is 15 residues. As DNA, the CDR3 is TGTGCCAGCAGTGTGGACCTCACATCTGGAAACACCATATATTTT. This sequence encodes CASSVDLTSGNTIYF.

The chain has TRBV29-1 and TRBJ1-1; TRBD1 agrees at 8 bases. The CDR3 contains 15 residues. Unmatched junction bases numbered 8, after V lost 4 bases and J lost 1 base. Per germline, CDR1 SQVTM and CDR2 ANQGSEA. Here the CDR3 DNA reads TGCAGCGTTGGTTTCTACGGGACAGGGAACACTGAAGCTTTCTTT. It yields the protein CSVGFYGTGNTEAFF.

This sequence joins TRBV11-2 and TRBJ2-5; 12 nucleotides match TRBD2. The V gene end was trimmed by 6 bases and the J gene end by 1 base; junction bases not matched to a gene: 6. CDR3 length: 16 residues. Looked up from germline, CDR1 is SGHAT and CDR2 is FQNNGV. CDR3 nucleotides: TGTGCCAGCAGGCGACTAGCGGGGGACCTCCAAGAGACCCAGTACTTC. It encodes CASRRLAGDLQETQYF.